These T cell receptor beta chains were read from a single sample in a study of blood T cell repertoires in COVID-19. Profiled with immunoSEQ multiplex PCR; TCRdb holds only in-frame clones, not every one. The table shows about 240,000 clones, with around 83% occurring only once. The sequencing sample was made of peripheral blood. The receptors derive from a man aged 25-45 years who had recovered from COVID-19. The CDR3 runs from the conserved cysteine through the conserved F or W. A D gene is named only where the DNA matches it firmly. Clone size, where shown, is once, few, many, or a class for clones that have expanded.

clone_size	v_call	d_call	j_call	cdr3_aa	cdr3_nt
NA	TRBV15	NA	TRBJ2-3	CATSRGRMGGGTDTQYF	TGTGCCACCAGCAGAGGTAGAATGGGCGGGGGCACAGATACGCAGTATTTT
NA	TRBV10-3	NA	TRBJ2-5	CAAKVLWETQYF	TGTGCCGCGAAAGTCCTCTGGGAGACCCAGTACTTC
once	TRBV19	NA	TRBJ2-1	CASIARAANEQFF	TGTGCCAGTATTGCGAGGGCCGCCAATGAGCAGTTCTTC
NA	TRBV29-1	NA	TRBJ1-2	CSARDTTNYGYTF	TGCAGCGCTCGGGACACCACTAACTATGGCTACACCTTC
NA	TRBV28	NA	TRBJ1-5	CASSAQERGSNQPQHF	TGTGCCAGCAGTGCACAGGAGAGGGGGTCCAATCAGCCCCAGCATTTT
NA	TRBV27	TRBD1	TRBJ1-1	CASHRTGADTEAFF	TGTGCCAGCCACCGGACAGGAGCAGACACTGAAGCTTTCTTT
NA	TRBV11-3	TRBD1	TRBJ1-6	CASSLARDRGSGNSPLHF	TGTGCCAGCAGCTTAGCCCGGGACAGGGGGTCAGGGAATTCACCCCTCCACTTT
NA	TRBV19	TRBD1	TRBJ1-5	CASSSGQGVQPQHF	TGTGCCAGTAGTTCGGGACAGGGAGTTCAGCCCCAGCATTTT
NA	TRBV5-5	NA	TRBJ2-6	CASSSSSGANVLTF	TGTGCCAGCAGTAGTAGCTCTGGGGCCAACGTCCTGACTTTC
NA	TRBV24-1	NA	TRBJ1-2	CATSDGTRGGGYTF	TGTGCCACCAGTGATGGGACAAGGGGCGGTGGCTACACCTTC
NA	TRBV4-2	TRBD2	TRBJ2-3	CASSQDPPPSGGTTDTQYF	TGTGCCAGCAGCCAAGATCCTCCGCCTAGCGGGGGGACCACAGATACGCAGTATTTT
NA	TRBV6-5	TRBD1	TRBJ2-7	CASSYGTGGREQYF	TGTGCCAGCAGTTACGGGACAGGGGGCCGCGAGCAGTACTTC
NA	TRBV6-5	TRBD1	TRBJ1-6	CASRAPGQGYSPLHF	TGTGCCAGCAGAGCCCCAGGACAGGGCTATTCACCCCTCCACTTT
NA	TRBV3-1/TRBV3-2	TRBD2	TRBJ2-2	CASSQDPGGYTGELFF	TGTGCCAGCAGCCAAGACCCGGGGGGGTATACCGGGGAGCTGTTTTTT
NA	TRBV2	TRBD1	TRBJ1-1	CASSRDRERTEAFF	TGTGCCAGCAGCAGGGACAGGGAACGGACTGAAGCTTTCTTT
NA	TRBV9	NA	TRBJ2-1	CASSVMLASGSYNEQFF	TGTGCCAGCAGCGTAATGCTAGCGTCCGGCTCCTACAATGAGCAGTTCTTC
NA	TRBV6-4	TRBD1	TRBJ2-1	CASSPFRTGEYNEQFF	TGTGCCAGCAGTCCGTTTAGGACAGGGGAATACAATGAGCAGTTCTTC
NA	TRBV3-1/TRBV3-2	NA	TRBJ1-1	CASSQQTTGPRNTEAFF	TGTGCCAGCAGCCAACAAACTACAGGCCCAAGGAACACTGAAGCTTTCTTT
NA	TRBV7-9	TRBD1	TRBJ2-6	CASGDRTGGTTGANVLTF	TGTGCCAGCGGGGATAGGACAGGGGGCACTACTGGGGCCAACGTCCTGACTTTC
once	TRBV3-1/TRBV3-2	TRBD1	TRBJ1-5	CASSETGSNQPQHF	TGTGCCAGCAGCGAGACAGGGAGCAATCAGCCCCAGCATTTT
few	TRBV12-3/TRBV12-4	NA	TRBJ1-1	CASSLEGTEAFF	TGTGCCAGCAGTTTGGAGGGAACGGAAGCTTTCTTT
NA	TRBV9	NA	TRBJ2-1	CASSVETGYEQFF	TGTGCCAGCAGCGTAGAAACAGGGTATGAGCAGTTCTTC
NA	TRBV19	NA	TRBJ1-2	CASLPRRQGGSYGYTF	TGTGCCAGCCTCCCCCGAAGGCAGGGAGGTTCCTATGGCTACACCTTC
NA	TRBV6-2/TRBV6-3	NA	TRBJ1-1	CASSYRLGRADTEAFF	TGTGCCAGCAGTTATAGACTAGGTCGCGCAGACACTGAAGCTTTCTTT
NA	TRBV28	NA	TRBJ1-1	CASNLPGEGTAFF	TGTGCCAGCAACCTCCCCGGAGAGGGAACGGCTTTCTTT
NA	TRBV9	TRBD2	TRBJ2-3	CASSVVGSGGAYDTQYF	TGTGCCAGCAGCGTAGTAGGTAGCGGGGGGGCATATGATACGCAGTATTTT
NA	TRBV25-1	TRBD1	TRBJ1-1	CASSEYGQGANTEAFF	TGTGCCAGCAGTGAGTATGGGCAGGGGGCAAACACTGAAGCTTTCTTT
NA	TRBV7-2	NA	TRBJ1-3	CASSLTQGPGNTIYF	TGTGCCAGCAGCTTAACACAGGGACCTGGAAACACCATATATTTT
NA	TRBV5-4	TRBD1	TRBJ1-6	CASSDDFGTGDSPLHF	TGTGCCAGCAGCGATGACTTCGGGACAGGGGATTCACCCCTCCACTTT
NA	TRBV12-3/TRBV12-4	TRBD1	TRBJ1-2	CASSVDPGGGYTF	TGTGCCAGCAGTGTGGATCCAGGGGGTGGCTACACCTTC
NA	TRBV5-5	TRBD1	TRBJ1-1	CASSLGQGEAFF	TGTGCCAGCAGCTTAGGACAGGGAGAAGCTTTCTTT
NA	TRBV11-1	NA	TRBJ2-2	CASSPTPLTGELFF	TGTGCCAGCAGCCCGACACCACTCACCGGGGAGCTGTTTTTT
few	TRBV12-5	TRBD1	TRBJ2-7	CASGRTGAKDEQYF	TGTGCTAGTGGCCGGACAGGGGCAAAGGACGAGCAGTACTTC
NA	TRBV6-2/TRBV6-3	NA	TRBJ1-1	CASSYVGGTEAFF	TGTGCCAGCAGTTACGTGGGGGGCACTGAAGCTTTCTTT
NA	TRBV4-1	NA	TRBJ2-1	CASSQTHTLGLLYNEQFF	TGCGCCAGCAGCCAAACTCATACCCTGGGACTGCTCTACAATGAGCAGTTCTTC
once	TRBV5-5	NA	TRBJ1-2	CASSLWQGGGYTF	TGTGCCAGCAGCTTGTGGCAAGGGGGAGGCTACACCTTC
NA	TRBV5-6	TRBD1	TRBJ1-6	CASSGSDRGNSPLHF	TGTGCCAGCAGCGGGTCAGACAGGGGAAATTCACCCCTCCACTTT
NA	TRBV11-2	TRBD2	TRBJ2-7	CASSVTRGVFAEQYF	TGTGCCAGCAGCGTCACGCGGGGGGTCTTCGCCGAGCAGTACTTC
NA	TRBV2	TRBD1	TRBJ1-2	CASRDRLNYGYTF	TGTGCCAGCAGGGACAGGCTCAACTATGGCTACACCTTC
few	TRBV11-3	NA	TRBJ2-2	CASSSREGGTGELFF	TGTGCCAGCAGCTCGCGAGAGGGTGGGACCGGGGAGCTGTTTTTT
few	TRBV10-2	NA	TRBJ2-5	CASSESFTIDSKETQYF	TGCGCCAGCAGTGAGTCGTTCACGATAGACTCTAAGGAGACCCAGTACTTC
NA	TRBV6-4	TRBD1	TRBJ1-5	CASSDVTTGERPQHF	TGTGCCAGCAGTGACGTTACGACAGGGGAACGGCCCCAGCATTTT
NA	TRBV11-2	NA	TRBJ2-1	CASNPRGGPYNEQFF	TGTGCCAGCAACCCTAGGGGGGGGCCCTACAATGAGCAGTTCTTC
NA	TRBV5-1	TRBD1	TRBJ1-1	CASSSGGLTEAFF	TGCGCCAGCAGCTCAGGGGGGTTGACTGAAGCTTTCTTT
NA	TRBV19	TRBD1	TRBJ2-7	CASSIGDRGYEQYF	TGTGCCAGTAGTATCGGAGACAGGGGTTACGAGCAGTACTTC
NA	TRBV5-6	TRBD2	TRBJ2-2	CASSYLAGGPGGELFF	TGTGCCAGCAGTTACCTAGCGGGGGGGCCCGGAGGGGAGCTGTTTTTT